Shown below are 14 T cell receptor beta chains from a single sample sequenced in a study of response to subunit inactivated influenza vaccine. TCRdb used MiXCR to reprocess the RT-PCR reads, holding one entry per CDR3 protein. The sample lists hundreds of thousands of distinct CDR3 sequences; 25% were seen once. Sequenced here: CD4+ T cells sorted from PBMCs, sampled 5 days after vaccination. The receptor source for this set is a man in his fifties or sixties who received an inactivated influenza vaccine.

At least ten counts were recorded for this clonotype. V is TRBV20-1 and J is TRBJ1-5; 9 bases are shared with TRBD1. The CDR3 sequence is 15 residues long. Germline CDR1 and CDR2: DFQATT and SNEGSKA (reference sequence). V was pared by 0 bases and J by 6 bases, with 6 bases of the junction left unmatched. The CDR3 here is CSARDLGQGGQPQHF. In DNA, the CDR3 is TGCAGTGCTAGAGATTTGGGACAGGGAGGTCAGCCCCAGCATTTT.

This clonotype was counted between two and nine times. Here the CDR3 reads CASSNRGLAVSSYEQYF. As DNA, the CDR3 is TGTGCCAGCAGTAACCGCGGACTAGCGGTAAGCTCCTACGAGCAGTACTTC. The chain couples TRBV6-1 to TRBJ2-7, with 10 nucleotides matching TRBD2. This CDR3 contains 17 residues. With 5 bases clipped from V and 0 bases from J, the junction kept 10 bases outside the gene matches. Germline V lookup: CDR1 MNHNS, CDR2 SASEGT.

This clonotype was seen only a few times. J is TRBJ1-3 and V is TRBV4-2; a possible D gene is TRBD1 (6 bases). V gave up 4 bases and J gave up 1 base, with 14 bases separating them. Germline V lookup: CDR1 LGHNA, CDR2 YNFKEQ. This CDR3 has 16 amino acids. The DNA of the CDR3 is TGTGCCAGCAGCCCAGGCGGGGGGCGTTCTGGAAACACCATATATTTT. It codes for CASSPGGGRSGNTIYF.

This clonotype has a handful of counts. The genes are TRBV29-1 and TRBJ2-7; D is ambiguous. From germline, CDR1 is SQVTM and CDR2 ANQGSEA. Trimming took 6 bases from V and 5 from J, leaving 5 bases between them. CDR3 length: 9 residues. This CDR3 reads CSVQDEQYF. The DNA of the CDR3 is TGCAGCGTCCAAGACGAGCAGTACTTC.

This clonotype has just a few counts. This rearrangement joins TRBV12-3 or TRBV12-4 to TRBJ1-6; the D is unclear. This CDR3 has 13 amino acids. V lost 3 bases, J lost 8 bases, and 8 bases lay in between. Written as DNA, the CDR3 is TGTGCCAGCAGTTTCGCTGGGGATTCACCCCTCCACTTT. Its translation: CASSFAGDSPLHF.

The gene calls are TRBV12-3 or TRBV12-4 and TRBJ1-3, with D maybe TRBD1 (5 bases). The CDR3 runs 14 residues. V was trimmed by 10 bases and J by 1 base, leaving 14 bases between them. The CDR3 nucleotides are TGTGCCATCGGGGGTCGGAAATCTGGAAACACCATATATTTT. It translates to CAIGGRKSGNTIYF.

This clonotype has a handful of counts. As DNA, the CDR3 is TGTGCCATCAGTGAGCCGGGACAGGGGGCGGTGGATGAGCAGTTCTTC. It is translated as CAISEPGQGAVDEQFF. This sequence joins TRBV10-3 and TRBJ2-1; the match to TRBD1 covers 12 bases. Looked up from germline, CDR1 is ENHRY and CDR2 is SYGVKD. V shed 2 bases, J shed 8 bases, and the junction held 7 bases outside the gene matches. The CDR3 length is 16 residues.

The chain has TRBV5-1 and TRBJ2-1; tentatively, D is TRBD2 (5 bases). Trimming stripped 4 bases from V and 1 base from J, with 9 bases between. The germline CDR1 and CDR2 sequences are SGHRS and YFSETQ. This CDR3 has 14 amino acids. The CDR3 DNA sequence: TGCGCCAGCAGCGAGGGTGTTTCCTACAATGAGCAGTTCTTC. Translating gives CASSEGVSYNEQFF.

This clonotype was counted only a few times. V and J are TRBV12-3 or TRBV12-4 and TRBJ2-4, with a tentative D call TRBD1 (6 bases). The germline V and J ends were trimmed by 6 bases and 5 bases, with 17 bases remaining between them. This CDR3 is 15 amino acids long. CDR3 region: CASSGLQGYQNIQYF. For the CDR3, the DNA is TGTGCCAGCAGCGGTCTACAGGGCTACCAAAACATTCAGTACTTC.

The chain recombines TRBV11-2 with TRBJ2-3; tentatively, D is TRBD1 or TRBD2 (5 bases each). The CDR3 has 14 amino acids. Germline-derived CDR1 and CDR2 are SGHAT and FQNNGV. Trimming left V 5 bases short and J 8 bases short, with 17 bases between. The CDR3 nucleotides read TGTGCCAGCAGCCCTAACCGGGGACGGGGTACGCAGTATTTT. It encodes CASSPNRGRGTQYF.

This clonotype was counted a few times. V gene TRBV6-2 or TRBV6-3 combines with J gene TRBJ1-1; weak D call: TRBD1 (6 bases). The V end lost 7 bases, the J end lost 4 bases, and 19 bases lay between the germline ends. The CDR3 runs to 15 residues. CDR1 is MNHEY, CDR2 SVGEGT, per germline. CDR3 region: CASTGARQLGTEAFF. CDR3 in DNA: TGTGCCAGCACAGGGGCCCGCCAATTGGGCACTGAAGCTTTCTTT.

This sequence joins TRBV7-9 and TRBJ2-1, with D tentatively TRBD1 (5 bases). The CDR3 runs to 15 residues. The germline V gene has CDR1 SEHNR and CDR2 FQNEAQ (reference sequence). V was clipped by 3 bases and J by 3 bases, with 12 bases between them. CDR3 loop: CASSFRRALYNEQFF. The CDR3 DNA follows: TGTGCCAGCAGCTTTCGCAGGGCACTCTACAATGAGCAGTTCTTC.

The chain is built from TRBV30 and TRBJ2-7, with D uncertain. Germline CDR1 reads GTSNPN; CDR2 reads SVGIG (reference sequence). The CDR3 length is 12 residues. Trimming removed 0 bases from V and 0 bases from J, with 3 bases in between. CDR3 residues: CAWSVGSYEQYF. As DNA, the CDR3 is TGTGCCTGGAGTGTAGGCTCCTACGAGCAGTACTTC.

This chain joins TRBV5-1 and TRBJ2-2; 8 bases agree with TRBD1. The CDR3 has 16 amino acids. Germline V lookup: CDR1 SGHRS, CDR2 YFSETQ. Germline trimming cut 0 bases from V and 3 bases from J; bases unmatched to any gene: 4. The CDR3 reads CASSLEGTGYTGELFF. The CDR3 coding sequence is TGCGCCAGCAGCTTGGAGGGGACAGGCTACACCGGGGAGCTGTTTTTT.